Listed below are T cell receptor beta chains from one sample, sequenced in a study of cytomegalovirus exposure and HLA in healthy donors. Sequenced by immunoSEQ multiplex PCR; TCRdb stores in-frame clones only, minus some. In the table there are roughly 120,000 clones, about 80% of which are singletons. Sequencing was done on a sample of PBMCs. These receptors were taken from a human donor in good health. Both conserved end residues are part of each CDR3. A D gene is named only where the DNA matches it firmly. A clone size is listed for some rows: how often the clone was seen (once, few, many), or a class if it is expanded.

CDR3 length,D gene,J gene,clone size,V gene,CDR3 protein,CDR3 DNA
16,TRBD1,TRBJ1-3,NA,TRBV9,CASSVEGAFSGNTIYF,TGTGCCAGCAGCGTAGAGGGGGCGTTCTCTGGAAACACCATATATTTT
17,NA,TRBJ1-2,once,TRBV19,CASSIDGHQATNYGYTF,TGTGCCAGTAGTATAGACGGTCACCAGGCCACTAACTATGGCTACACCTTC
13,NA,TRBJ2-5,NA,TRBV6-1,CASSRQYQETQYF,TGTGCCAGCAGCCGACAGTACCAAGAGACCCAGTACTTC
15,TRBD1,TRBJ2-3,once,TRBV6-1,CASSGSGGAADTQYF,TGTGCCAGCAGTGGCTCAGGGGGCGCAGCAGATACGCAGTATTTT
13,TRBD1,TRBJ1-5,few,TRBV19,CASSRGQEKPQHF,TGTGCCAGTAGTCGGGGACAGGAGAAGCCCCAGCATTTT
17,TRBD2,TRBJ2-3,NA,TRBV5-1,CASSLTTSGVGTDTQYF,TGCGCCAGCAGCTTGACTACTAGCGGGGTCGGCACAGATACGCAGTATTTT
13,NA,TRBJ1-5,NA,TRBV18,CASSRGEDQPQHF,TGTGCCAGCTCACGAGGGGAGGATCAGCCCCAGCATTTT
17,TRBD2,TRBJ2-1,NA,TRBV19,CASSGKTSGHSYNEQFF,TGTGCCAGTAGTGGAAAAACTAGCGGCCACTCCTACAATGAGCAGTTCTTC
16,NA,TRBJ2-1,NA,TRBV5-1,CASSLTGTGLSHEQFF,TGCGCCAGCAGCCTCACCGGGACGGGACTTTCCCATGAGCAGTTCTTC
16,TRBD2,TRBJ2-3,NA,TRBV7-8,CASSLAVGLSTDTQYF,TGTGCCAGCAGCTTAGCGGTGGGACTAAGCACAGATACGCAGTATTTT
15,NA,TRBJ1-2,NA,TRBV7-9,CASSLGEAVQDGYTF,TGTGCCAGCAGCTTAGGGGAGGCAGTCCAGGATGGCTACACCTTC
14,TRBD1,TRBJ2-2,NA,TRBV2,CASCQTGYTGELFF,TGTGCCAGCTGTCAGACAGGGTACACCGGGGAGCTGTTTTTT
13,NA,TRBJ1-6,NA,TRBV10-1,CASSELASSPLHF,TGCGCCAGCAGTGAGTTGGCATCTTCACCCCTCCACTTT
18,TRBD1,TRBJ1-6,NA,TRBV19,CASSISGTDSSYNSPLHF,TGTGCCAGTAGTATCTCCGGGACAGATAGCTCCTATAATTCACCCCTCCACTTT
15,NA,TRBJ1-5,NA,TRBV11-2,CASSSQGLDNQPQHF,TGTGCCAGCAGCTCTCAGGGGCTTGACAATCAGCCCCAGCATTTT
15,NA,TRBJ2-2,once,TRBV4-1,CASSQGGRVTGELFF,TGCGCCAGCAGCCAAGGAGGCAGGGTCACCGGGGAGCTGTTTTTT
12,NA,TRBJ2-1,NA,TRBV7-3,CASSSGDNEQFF,TGTGCCAGCAGCTCAGGGGACAATGAGCAGTTCTTC
16,NA,TRBJ2-3,NA,TRBV5-6,CASSAPQDYSPDTQYF,TGTGCCAGCAGCGCCCCCCAGGACTATTCCCCCGATACGCAGTATTTT
15,TRBD1,TRBJ1-1,NA,TRBV5-6,CASSIGQGARAEAFF,TGTGCCAGCAGCATCGGACAGGGGGCTCGCGCTGAGGCTTTCTTT
15,TRBD1,TRBJ1-2,NA,TRBV19,CASSTGQGLNYGYTF,TGTGCCAGTAGTACCGGACAGGGTTTGAACTATGGCTACACCTTC
14,NA,TRBJ1-3,NA,TRBV6-1,CASSIQGSGNTIYF,TGTGCCAGCAGCATCCAGGGGTCTGGAAACACCATATATTTT
13,NA,TRBJ2-1,NA,TRBV28,CASSLGGKREQFF,TGTGCCAGCAGTCTCGGCGGTAAACGTGAGCAGTTCTTC
12,NA,TRBJ1-4,NA,TRBV19,CASSIRLGELFF,TGTGCCAGTAGTATAAGGTTAGGAGAACTGTTTTTT
13,NA,TRBJ1-1,NA,TRBV6-5,CASSYSTRTEAFF,TGTGCCAGCAGTTACTCGACTCGCACTGAAGCTTTCTTT
12,NA,TRBJ1-1,NA,TRBV6-5,CASGKAYTEAFF,TGTGCCAGCGGCAAAGCGTACACTGAAGCTTTCTTT
18,TRBD2,TRBJ2-3,NA,TRBV5-8,CASSEVLQTSGATDTQYF,TGTGCCAGCAGCGAAGTTTTACAAACTAGCGGGGCCACAGATACGCAGTATTTT
12,TRBD1,TRBJ1-1,NA,TRBV29-1,CSVATGGTEAFF,TGCAGCGTCGCGACAGGGGGCACTGAAGCTTTCTTT
16,NA,TRBJ2-3,NA,TRBV5-4,CASSLDSILSTDTQYF,TGTGCCAGCAGCTTGGACTCAATCCTTAGCACAGATACGCAGTATTTT
13,TRBD1,TRBJ2-7,NA,TRBV5-6,CASSSGQAHEQYF,TGTGCCAGCAGCTCGGGACAGGCCCACGAGCAGTACTTC
14,NA,TRBJ1-1,NA,TRBV5-1,CASSLGILNTEAFF,TGCGCCAGCAGCTTGGGTATCTTGAACACTGAAGCTTTCTTT
15,NA,TRBJ2-7,NA,TRBV9,CASSATGFSSYEQYF,TGTGCCAGCAGCGCCACAGGGTTCAGCTCCTACGAGCAGTACTTC
14,NA,TRBJ2-3,NA,TRBV7-9,CASSSQVPTDTQYF,TGTGCCAGCAGCTCTCAGGTTCCCACAGATACGCAGTATTTT
14,TRBD1,TRBJ1-2,NA,TRBV19,CASMSGGLVYGYTF,TGTGCCAGTATGTCAGGGGGCCTGGTCTATGGCTACACCTTC
15,NA,TRBJ2-6,NA,TRBV5-1,CASNENSPGANVLTF,TGCGCCAGCAACGAGAATAGCCCTGGGGCCAACGTCCTGACTTTC
12,TRBD1,TRBJ1-2,NA,TRBV29-1,CSAGQANYGYTF,TGCAGCGCCGGACAGGCTAACTATGGCTACACCTTC
14,NA,TRBJ1-5,NA,TRBV18,CASSPQGLGSAQHF,TGTGCCAGCTCACCTCAGGGACTGGGGTCGGCCCAGCATTTT
14,NA,TRBJ2-3,NA,TRBV7-6,CASSLGLSLDTQYF,TGTGCCAGCAGCTTAGGCCTGAGCCTAGATACGCAGTATTTT
16,TRBD2,TRBJ2-3,once,TRBV28,CASASLAGGITDTQYF,TGTGCCAGCGCCTCTTTAGCGGGGGGGATCACAGATACGCAGTATTTT
15,NA,TRBJ2-2,NA,TRBV27,CASSLSTGVTGELFF,TGTGCCAGCAGTTTATCCACAGGTGTCACCGGGGAGCTGTTTTTT
16,NA,TRBJ2-1,NA,TRBV19,CASSIWPESSYNEQFF,TGTGCCAGTAGTATATGGCCGGAGAGCTCCTACAATGAGCAGTTCTTC
14,TRBD1,TRBJ1-1,few,TRBV6-5,CASRVTGGWAEAFF,TGTGCCAGCAGAGTCACAGGGGGCTGGGCCGAAGCTTTCTTT
16,TRBD2,TRBJ2-7,NA,TRBV11-3,CASSPMASSGGHEQYF,TGTGCCAGCAGCCCCATGGCGTCTAGCGGGGGCCACGAGCAGTACTTC
12,NA,TRBJ2-5,NA,TRBV21-1,CASNYREETQYF,TGTGCCAGCAACTACAGGGAAGAGACCCAGTACTTC
17,TRBD2,TRBJ2-3,NA,TRBV19,CASSIDGAGGSTDTQYF,TGTGCCAGTAGTATAGACGGAGCGGGGGGGAGCACAGATACGCAGTATTTT
12,NA,TRBJ1-2,NA,TRBV18,CASSPGGYGYTF,TGTGCCAGCTCACCAGGAGGGTATGGCTACACCTTC
16,TRBD1,TRBJ1-2,NA,TRBV19,CAAGGGGTEDYYGYTF,TGTGCCGCCGGGGGGGGCGGGACAGAAGATTACTATGGCTACACCTTC
15,NA,TRBJ2-3,NA,TRBV7-9,CASSLGVAESDTQYF,TGTGCCAGCAGCTTAGGGGTAGCTGAATCAGATACGCAGTATTTT
15,NA,TRBJ1-5,NA,TRBV6-5,CASSSRAAGNQPQHF,TGTGCCAGCAGTTCCCGCGCGGCGGGGAATCAGCCCCAGCATTTT
13,TRBD1,TRBJ2-5,NA,TRBV5-4,CASSLQGQETQYF,TGTGCCAGCAGCTTACAGGGGCAAGAGACCCAGTACTTC
14,TRBD1,TRBJ1-2,NA,TRBV29-1,CSVKTGTGHYGYTF,TGCAGCGTGAAAACCGGGACAGGCCACTATGGCTACACCTTC
18,TRBD1,TRBJ1-5,NA,TRBV5-6,CASSLRTGVPLSNQPQHF,TGTGCCAGCAGCTTGAGGACAGGGGTACCTCTGAGCAATCAGCCCCAGCATTTT
16,NA,TRBJ1-1,few,TRBV5-1,CASSFGGGNANTEAFF,TGCGCCAGCAGCTTTGGGGGAGGTAACGCGAACACTGAAGCTTTCTTT
16,TRBD2,TRBJ2-1,NA,TRBV7-7,CASSPGLAGAHNEQFF,TGTGCCAGCAGCCCAGGGCTAGCGGGGGCCCACAATGAGCAGTTCTTC